What follows are 26 T cell receptor beta chains derived from one specimen sequenced in a study of T cell repertoires in cytomegalovirus infection. Each CDR3 protein is one row after TCRdb ran MiXCR on the reads. The sample includes some 940,000 distinct CDR3 sequences, around 32% of them seen just once. Their antigens remain unidentified. Sequencing was performed on cultured CD8+ T cells from PBMCs, taken from culture after CMV antigen stimulation. The receptor set was obtained from a human donor in good health (CMV status not recorded). Some clones in this sample may be carry-over from other donors' samples.

Regarding this clonotype: The conserved closing phenylalanine or tryptophan is absent in this CDR3, likely reflecting a read error. The chain employs TRBV7-9 and TRBJ2-7, with D maybe TRBD1 (5 bases). Trimming removed 3 bases at V and 5 bases at J, with 14 bases between. Germline V CDR1 and CDR2: SEHNR, FQNEAQ (reference sequence). The CDR3 is 14 residues long. CDR3 sequence: CASSFRQGNHEQYS. For the CDR3, the DNA is TGTGCCAGCAGCTTCAGGCAGGGTAACCACGAGCAGTACTCC.

The genes are TRBV27 and TRBJ2-2; D is unclear. The CDR3 contains 13 residues. Germline assignment: CDR1 MNHEY and CDR2 SMNVEV (reference sequence). Trimming removed 2 bases from V and 6 bases from J, with 7 bases in between. The CDR3 loop reads CASSLARAGELFF. CDR3 in DNA: TGTGCCAGCAGTTTAGCTCGGGCCGGGGAGCTGTTTTTT.

V is TRBV12-3 or TRBV12-4 and J is TRBJ1-2; TRBD1 matches 8 bases. The CDR3 spans 13 residues. Trimming removed 7 bases from V and 7 bases from J; junction bases left unmatched: 8. CDR3 protein: CASTFQGALGYTF. In nucleotides, the CDR3 is TGTGCCAGCACCTTTCAGGGGGCTCTTGGCTACACCTTC.

The V and J genes are TRBV10-3 and TRBJ2-7; D gene unclear. Germline CDR1 reads ENHRY; CDR2 reads SYGVKD. The CDR3 is made up of 15 amino acids. V was shortened by 3 bases and J by 5 bases, with 17 bases between the two germline ends. The CDR3 is CAISDRRRLSHEQYF. The CDR3 DNA follows: TGTGCCATCAGTGACCGGCGGCGCCTGAGTCACGAGCAGTACTTC.

The chain joins TRBV11-2 to TRBJ2-5, with D perhaps matching TRBD1 (6 bases). Germline CDR1 reads SGHAT; CDR2 reads FQNNGV. The CDR3 sequence is 15 residues long. V was trimmed by 3 bases and J by 1 base, leaving 12 bases between them. DNA of the CDR3: TGTGCCAGCAGCTTGCCTAGGGGGAGCCAAGAGACCCAGTACTTC. Its translation is CASSLPRGSQETQYF.

As concerns this clonotype: One end of the junction fails to match germline, which may point to a read error. This rearrangement joins TRBV6-2 or TRBV6-3 to TRBJ1-1; a weak D match, TRBD1 (5 bases). The V gene's germline CDR1 is MNHEY and CDR2 SVGEGT. This CDR3 region has 13 residues. This CDR3 reads CANSYGGGTEAFF. DNA of the CDR3: TGTGCCAACAGTTATGGTGGGGGCACTGAAGCTTTCTTT.

V is TRBV9 and J is TRBJ2-5, with 7 positions matching TRBD2. J gave up 5 bases and V 2 bases, and 9 bases lay outside the gene matches. This CDR3 has 15 residues. CDR1 is SGDLS and CDR2 is YYNGEE in the germline V gene. The CDR3 loop reads CASSVGLAEEETQYF. CDR3 in DNA: TGTGCCAGCAGCGTCGGGCTAGCGGAGGAGGAGACCCAGTACTTC.

A few counts support this clonotype. The V call is TRBV10-3, the J call TRBJ2-7, with a tentative D call TRBD1 (6 bases). CDR1 is ENHRY, CDR2 SYGVKD, per germline. The CDR3 covers 17 residues. V was shortened by 3 bases and J by 1 base, with 19 bases between the two germline ends. CDR3 bases: TGTGCCATCAGTGACAGGGGCCCTTTGAATCCTTCCTACGAGCAGTACGTC. Its translation: CAISDRGPLNPSYEQYV.

A few counts support this clonotype. This chain links TRBV6-5 with TRBJ2-1; TRBD2 might be the D (6 bases). Germline CDR1 and CDR2: MNHEY and SVGAGI. V was clipped by 1 base and J by 9 bases, with 13 bases between them. The CDR3 covers 14 residues. CDR3 nucleotide sequence: TGTGCCAGCAGTTACTACAGTATGGGAGGTGAGCAGTTCTTC. As protein: CASSYYSMGGEQFF.

The chain recombines TRBV6-2 or TRBV6-3 with TRBJ2-7, with 7 bases matching TRBD1. CDR3 size: 18 residues. Germline V CDR1 and CDR2: MNHEY, SVGEGT. The CDR3 coding sequence is TGTGTCAGCAGTTACGCCGTCCAAGAGACAGGGATTATCTACGAGCAGTACGTC. It is translated as CVSSYAVQETGIIYEQYV.

The sample holds a few counts of this clonotype. This chain uses TRBV20-1 with TRBJ2-1, with D possibly called TRBD1 or TRBD2 (6 bases each). V lost 0 bases to trimming and J lost 5 bases, with 20 bases between them. Germline V gives CDR1 DFQATT, CDR2 SNEGSKA (reference sequence). The CDR3 length is 17 residues. This CDR3 reads CSARDQTGALYDNEQFF. CDR3 in DNA: TGCAGTGCTAGAGATCAAACGGGGGCCCTATACGACAATGAGCAGTTCTTC.

The chain links TRBV5-8 to TRBJ2-1; tentative D call: TRBD1 (5 bases). V was pared by 2 bases and J by 0 bases, with 12 bases between. The CDR3 is made up of 16 amino acids. Germline-derived CDR1 and CDR2 are SGHTS and YDEGEE. CDR3 residues: CASSFWTTSSYNEQFF. In DNA form, the CDR3 reads TGTGCCAGCAGCTTTTGGACAACCAGCTCCTACAATGAGCAGTTCTTC.

This chain joins TRBV6-2 or TRBV6-3 and TRBJ1-1; D perhaps matches TRBD1 (6 bases). CDR3 length: 14 residues. V gave up 2 bases and J gave up 4 bases, with 11 bases separating them. CDR1 is MNHEY, CDR2 SVGEGT, per germline. CDR3 in DNA: TGTGCCAGCAGTTACGGGGGCGGTGGCACTGAAGCTTTCTTT. Its translation: CASSYGGGGTEAFF.

In its sample, this clonotype was seen many times. J is TRBJ2-7 and V is TRBV7-8, with TRBD1 identical over 7 bases. With 5 bases clipped from V and 3 bases from J, the junction kept 13 bases outside the gene matches. The CDR3 contains 16 residues. CDR1 SGHVS and CDR2 FQNEAQ come from the germline V gene. CDR3: CASSTHRDRLNYEQYF. The CDR3 DNA follows: TGTGCCAGCAGCACCCACCGGGACAGACTGAACTACGAGCAGTACTTC.

This clonotype was observed a handful of times. The chain is built from TRBV5-1 and TRBJ2-1, with a weak D call TRBD2 (5 bases). The CDR3 sequence is 18 residues long. The V end was cut by 0 bases, the J end by 0 bases, with 16 bases between. Germline values: CDR1 SGHRS, CDR2 YFSETQ. CDR3 sequence reads: CASSLASRTLSSYNEQFF. CDR3 coding DNA: TGCGCCAGCAGCTTGGCTAGCCGAACCCTTAGCTCCTACAATGAGCAGTTCTTC.

In its sample, this clonotype was seen a few times. The chain is built from TRBV20-1 and TRBJ1-5, with D perhaps matching TRBD1 (5 bases). Trimming cost V 3 bases and J 4 bases, with 16 bases left between them. Per germline, CDR1 DFQATT and CDR2 SNEGSKA (reference sequence). The CDR3 totals 15 residues. Here the CDR3 reads CSARVRDGENQPQHF. CDR3 coding DNA: TGCAGTGCTAGGGTCCGGGACGGAGAAAATCAGCCCCAGCATTTT.

The CDR3 protein is CASGSPNGIHEQFF. For the CDR3, the DNA is TGTGCTAGTGGTTCACCAAATGGAATCCATGAGCAGTTCTTC. The chain uses TRBV12-5 and TRBJ2-1; D not certain. The ends were cut back, 4 bases at V and 8 bases at J, with 15 bases in the middle. The CDR3 sequence is 14 residues long. Germline CDR1 LGHNT, CDR2 FRNRAP. The full variable domain, its missing parts supplied by reference TRBV12-5 and TRBJ2-1, is DARVTQTPRHKVTEMGQEVTMRCQPILGHNTVFWYRQTMMQGLELLAYFRNRAPLDDSGMPKDRFSAEMPDATLATLKIQPSEPRDSAVYFCASGSPNGIHEQFFGPGTRLTVL.

This chain connects TRBV4-1 to TRBJ1-1; D remains unclear. V lost 7 bases and J 1 base, leaving 13 bases between the germline ends. CDR3 size: 14 residues. Looked up from germline, CDR1 is MGHRA and CDR2 is YSYEKL. The CDR3 region is CASNRFGENTEAFF. CDR3 nucleotide sequence: TGCGCCAGCAACCGATTCGGGGAGAACACTGAAGCTTTCTTT.

The chain combines TRBV12-3 or TRBV12-4 with TRBJ1-4, with a weak D call TRBD1 (5 bases). Trimming pared 6 bases from V and 8 bases from J, leaving 16 bases between. The CDR3 is 14 amino acids. The DNA for the CDR3 is TGTGCCAGCAGAAGTTGGGACGGCGGGGAAAAACTGTTTTTT. This codes for CASRSWDGGEKLFF.

This clonotype was detected ten times or more. The chain recombines TRBV7-6 with TRBJ2-2; D may match TRBD1 or TRBD2 (6 bases each). V shed 5 bases and J shed 3 bases, with 16 bases lying between them. Germline loops: CDR1 SGHVS, CDR2 FNYEAQ. The CDR3 is 16 residues long. The CDR3 coding sequence is TGTGCCAGCAGCGCCGCTTGGGGGGCCCACACCGGGGAGCTGTTTTTT. Its protein is CASSAAWGAHTGELFF.

This clonotype was detected ten times or more. The J gene is TRBJ2-7, the V gene TRBV7-6, with a weak D call TRBD1 (5 bases). This CDR3 has 17 amino acids. Germline V gene lookup returns CDR1 SGHVS and CDR2 FNYEAQ. Trimming left V 2 bases short and J 3 bases short, with 20 bases between. CDR3 amino acids: CASSLIRERRLFYEQYV. In DNA, the CDR3 is TGTGCCAGCAGCTTAATCAGGGAACGGCGCCTCTTCTACGAGCAGTACGTC.

The chain recombines TRBV4-3 with TRBJ1-5; TRBD1 might be the D (6 bases). CDR3 size: 13 residues. The germline gives CDR1 LGHNA, CDR2 YSLEER. CDR3 sequence (DNA): TGCGCTGCCGGCAGGGGCCTAAATCAGCCCCAGCATTTT. It specifies CAAGRGLNQPQHF.

This clonotype was observed a handful of times. This chain uses TRBV2 with TRBJ2-7; D assignment may be TRBD1 or TRBD2 (5 bases each). CDR3 length equals 15 residues. Germline V gene sequence: CDR1 SNHLY, CDR2 FYNNEI. Trimming stripped 2 bases from V and 7 bases from J, with 18 bases between. CDR3 sequence reads: CASSETGTSLGEQYF. The CDR3 region has the DNA TGTGCCAGCAGTGAAACCGGGACCAGTCTTGGGGAGCAGTACTTC.

This clonotype was seen ten or more times. V and J are TRBV7-8 and TRBJ1-4; 9 positions match TRBD1. The CDR3 is 14 amino acids. V shed 2 bases and J 9 bases; nucleotides not matched to a gene: 4. Looked up from germline, CDR1 is SGHVS and CDR2 is FQNEAQ. CDR3 sequence reads: CASSLSGQGQKLFF. Written as DNA, the CDR3 is TGTGCCAGCAGCTTATCGGGACAGGGACAAAAACTGTTTTTT.

This clonotype showed up just a few times. The chain is built from TRBV27 and TRBJ2-6; the D gene could be TRBD1 or TRBD2 (5 bases each). Germline-derived CDR1 and CDR2 are MNHEY and SMNVEV (reference sequence). This CDR3 is 18 amino acids long. V lost 2 bases and J 0 bases, leaving 14 bases between the germline ends. DNA for the CDR3: TGTGCCAGCAGTTTAGCCCGGGACCCCGGCTCTGGGGCCAACGTCCTGACTTTC. It codes for CASSLARDPGSGANVLTF. Variable domain in full (rest from reference TRBV27 and TRBJ2-6): EAQVTQNPRYLITVTGKKLTVTCSQNMNHEYMSWYRQDPGLGLRQIYYSMNVEVTDKGDVPEGYKVSRKEKRNFPLILESPSPNQTSLYFCASSLARDPGSGANVLTFGAGSRLTVL.

The chain links TRBV4-1 to TRBJ1-4; 7 bases are a match to TRBD1. The germline V gene has CDR1 MGHRA and CDR2 YSYEKL. The J segment lost 3 bases and the V segment lost 8 bases, leaving 15 bases of the junction unmatched. The CDR3 loop spans 17 amino acids. This CDR3 is CASAARDKGASNEKLFF. The CDR3 DNA reads as TGCGCCAGCGCCGCCCGGGACAAGGGGGCTTCTAATGAAAAACTGTTTTTT.